Presented here are 18 T cell receptor beta chains from one specimen sequenced in a study of cytomegalovirus exposure and HLA in healthy donors. Profiling relied on immunoSEQ multiplex PCR, and the TCRdb table lists in-frame clones only, not all of them. Here the sample spans 78,000 or so clones, 90% to 96% being singletons. Sample: PBMCs. Every receptor here comes from a man younger than 30 in good health and CMV-seropositive.

The J gene is TRBJ1-2, the V gene TRBV11-2; 10 bases are shared with TRBD1. CDR3 size: 14 residues. V lost 5 bases, J lost 2 bases, and 2 bases stayed unmatched. Germline V gives CDR1 SGHAT, CDR2 FQNNGV. The CDR3 sequence: CASSLGQGNYGYTF. DNA of the CDR3: TGTGCCAGCAGCCTGGGACAGGGGAACTATGGCTACACCTTC.

The chain employs TRBV2 and TRBJ2-2; 11 nucleotides line up with TRBD2. The germline CDR1 and CDR2 sequences are SNHLY and FYNNEI. The CDR3 extends over 15 amino acids. V gave up 9 bases and J gave up 7 bases; unmatched junction bases: 10. The CDR3 loop is CARKLAGGPGGELFF. CDR3 bases: TGTGCCAGAAAATTAGCGGGAGGGCCCGGCGGGGAGCTGTTTTTT.

The rearrangement uses TRBV7-9 and TRBJ2-2; the match to TRBD1 covers 8 bases. The V gene's germline CDR1 is SEHNR and CDR2 FQNEAQ (reference sequence). The CDR3 contains 16 residues. Trimming at V came to 5 bases and at J to 1 base, leaving 6 bases not matched to a gene. The CDR3, as DNA: TGTGCCAGCAGCGGGAACGGACAGGGGAACACCGGGGAGCTGTTTTTT. It specifies CASSGNGQGNTGELFF.

V is TRBV5-5 and J is TRBJ1-2; no clear D. V was trimmed by 3 bases and J by 2 bases, leaving 8 bases between them. Germline V gene sequence: CDR1 SGHKS, CDR2 YYEKEE (reference sequence). The CDR3 has 13 residues. In DNA, the CDR3 is TGTGCCAGCAGCTCGACGGGAAACTATGGCTACACCTTC. It specifies CASSSTGNYGYTF.

This chain joins TRBV4-1 and TRBJ2-7; 7 bases line up with TRBD1. This CDR3 has 15 amino acids. CDR1 is MGHRA, CDR2 YSYEKL, per germline. The junction had 6 bases not matched to a gene; V was cut back by 2 bases and J by 2 bases. The CDR3 is CASSQMPGGAYEQYF. The CDR3 DNA reads TGCGCCAGCAGCCAAATGCCAGGGGGTGCCTACGAGCAGTACTTC.

The gene calls are TRBV28 and TRBJ2-5, with 7 bases fitting TRBD1. The CDR3 length is 13 residues. From germline, CDR1 is MDHEN and CDR2 SYDVKM. V lost 5 bases to trimming and J lost 3 bases; unmatched junction nucleotides: 3. In DNA, the CDR3 is TGTGCCAGCAGTGACAGGGATGAAGAGACCCAGTACTTC. This codes for CASSDRDEETQYF.

This chain joins TRBV5-1 and TRBJ1-2; D uncertain. V was shortened by 7 bases and J by 5 bases, with 15 bases between the two germline ends. Germline V gene sequence: CDR1 SGHRS, CDR2 YFSETQ. The CDR3 totals 13 residues. Here the CDR3 reads CASQREGVYGYTF. CDR3 nucleotides: TGCGCCAGCCAAAGAGAAGGAGTTTATGGCTACACCTTC.

This clone was detected once. This chain connects TRBV28 to TRBJ2-7; D ambiguous. V was trimmed by 2 bases and J by 2 bases, leaving 4 bases between them. Germline CDR1 and CDR2: MDHEN and SYDVKM. The CDR3 extends over 12 amino acids. The CDR3 is CASSLTPYEQYF. CDR3 in DNA: TGTGCCAGCAGTTTAACACCCTACGAGCAGTACTTC.

CDR3 nucleotide sequence: TGTGCCAGCATGGGACTAGAACCGCCCGGGCAGTTCTTC. It yields the protein CASMGLEPPGQFF. This rearrangement joins TRBV11-2 to TRBJ2-1; 8 nucleotides agree with TRBD2. Germline CDR1 and CDR2: SGHAT and FQNNGV. The trim removed 7 bases at V and 12 bases at J, leaving 11 bases unmatched. There are 13 residues in the CDR3.

The CDR3, as DNA: TGCGCCAGCAGTGACCTCGCAGAACGTACGCAGTATTTT. Translating it yields CASSDLAERTQYF. The V gene is TRBV10-1, the J gene TRBJ2-3, with D unresolved. The ends were cut back, 3 bases at V and 8 bases at J, with 12 bases in the middle. Germline CDR1 and CDR2: WNHNN and SYGVQD (reference sequence). This CDR3 has 13 amino acids.

This chain connects TRBV7-9 to TRBJ1-4; 9 nucleotides agree with TRBD1. The CDR3 runs to 17 residues. CDR1 SEHNR and CDR2 FQNEAQ come from the germline V gene (reference sequence). V dropped 5 bases and J dropped 7; count of bases not matched to a gene: 14. DNA of the CDR3: TGTGCCAGCAGCCGGGACAGGGCTAGGGACGTGAGTGAAAAACTGTTTTTT. It specifies CASSRDRARDVSEKLFF.

The chain is built from TRBV28 and TRBJ1-5, with 11 bases aligning to TRBD1. Trimming removed 2 bases from V and 6 bases from J; junction bases left unmatched: 9. The CDR3 spans 17 residues. CDR1 and CDR2 from the germline V gene are MDHEN and SYDVKM. CDR3 protein: CASSLPGQGASGQPQHF. Here the CDR3 DNA reads TGTGCCAGCAGTTTACCCGGACAGGGGGCATCAGGTCAGCCCCAGCATTTT.

The rearrangement joins TRBV5-1 to TRBJ1-3; 9 nucleotides align to TRBD1. V shed 4 bases and J 8 bases; nucleotides not matched to a gene: 7. The germline gives CDR1 SGHRS, CDR2 YFSETQ. This CDR3 has 14 amino acids. The CDR3 region is CASSADRGGYTIYF. DNA for the CDR3: TGCGCCAGCAGCGCGGACAGGGGCGGATACACCATATATTTT.

This clone appeared a few times. The junction departs from the called germline gene at one end, perhaps through a read error. V gene TRBV9 combines with J gene TRBJ1-2; tentatively, D is TRBD1 (5 bases). Germline CDR1 is SGDLS and CDR2 is YYNGEE. The CDR3 is 11 residues long. Written as DNA, the CDR3 is TGTGCCAGCAGCCCGAGACAGCCACCCGCCTTC. Residues: CASSPRQPPAF.

The chain joins TRBV28 to TRBJ2-5; D might be TRBD1 (6 bases). Germline V lookup: CDR1 MDHEN, CDR2 SYDVKM. V was trimmed by 8 bases and J by 0 bases, leaving 10 bases between them. The CDR3 sequence is 13 residues long. The CDR3 sequence: CASGGQDQETQYF. Here the CDR3 DNA reads TGTGCCAGCGGGGGACAAGACCAAGAGACCCAGTACTTC. The full variable domain, with the rest looked up from reference TRBV28 and TRBJ2-5, is DVKVTQSSRYLVKRTGEKVFLECVQDMDHENMFWYRQDPGLGLRLIYFSYDVKMKEKGDIPEGYSVSREKKERFSLILESASTNQTSMYLCASGGQDQETQYFGPGTRLLVL.

CDR3 region: CASQKGGGSHNEQFF. Written as DNA, the CDR3 is TGCGCCAGCCAAAAAGGGGGTGGATCACACAATGAGCAGTTCTTC. The chain recombines TRBV10-1 with TRBJ2-1; the D gene is possibly TRBD1 (6 bases). The V end was cut by 8 bases, the J end by 5 bases, with 19 bases between. The CDR3 has 15 residues. Germline V gene sequence: CDR1 WNHNN, CDR2 SYGVQD (reference sequence).

This chain connects TRBV10-3 to TRBJ2-5; D perhaps matches TRBD1 (7 bases). The CDR3 loop spans 15 amino acids. Germline V lookup: CDR1 ENHRY, CDR2 SYGVKD. Deletions cut 6 bases from V and 4 bases from J, with 18 bases between. Here the CDR3 reads CAISPFAGQRETQYF. As DNA, the CDR3 is TGTGCCATCAGCCCTTTCGCGGGACAGAGAGAGACCCAGTACTTC.

V gene TRBV5-1 combines with J gene TRBJ2-3, with D maybe TRBD2 (6 bases). The germline CDR1 and CDR2 sequences are SGHRS and YFSETQ. Trimming cost V 3 bases and J 2 bases, with 10 bases left between them. The CDR3 extends over 14 amino acids. CDR3 in DNA: TGCGCCAGCAGCTGGCGGGATACCACAGATACGCAGTATTTT. As protein: CASSWRDTTDTQYF. Drawing the rest from reference TRBV5-1 and TRBJ2-3, the complete variable domain is KAGVTQTPRYLIKTRGQQVTLSCSPISGHRSVSWYQQTPGQGLQFLFEYFSETQRNKGNFPGRFSGRQFSNSRSEMNVSTLELGDSALYLCASSWRDTTDTQYFGPGTRLTVL.